Listed here is a single T cell receptor beta chain. Its antigen specificity is not known. No quality values exist for individual bases; no much larger clone is one base distant. Collaborating institutions collected whole blood in K2EDTA tubes following their own protocols. For TCRbeta analysis, collaborators shipped samples in one of three forms: frozen whole blood, isolated PBMCs, or DNA extracted from either of those sample types. The CDR3 runs 14 amino acids, cysteine and phenylalanine included. The DNA shown is the 42-base CDR3, in frame from base 1. CDR1 and CDR2 are drawn from the germline V gene (reference sequence): LGHDT, YNNKEL. The junction shows trimming of 0 bases on V and 7 bases on J, plus 10 bases between the germline ends. The record originates from a study of blood T cell repertoires in COVID-19 (dated by TCRdb to the early 2020s). Describing the broader study: Collaborator samples came from the United States, Italy and Spain and covered acute and convalescent phases of COVID-19. The material from the prospective study consisted of cDNA or gDNA derived from T cells, B-cell-depleted T cells, or PBMCs. The dataset comprised deeply sampled blood TCRbeta repertoires from subjects exposed to, actively infected with, or recovered from COVID-19. The repertoires were released in a freely available public database intended as a resource for research on the immune response to SARS-CoV-2. Samples were obtained from the ongoing ImmuneRACE study (first 160 participants) and from 1,000 to 1,500 subjects provided by 6 global collaborators. Nearly every sample came with metadata listing a de-identified subject ID, COVID-19 status, age in years and sex. HLA class I and class II types, where available, came from metadata supplied by the sample provider rather than from assay-based typing.

General conclusions and limits of the study: The quantity of clinical and demographic metadata differed by source and by participant and was supplied without curation.

The immunoSEQ Assay, a bias-controlled multiplex PCR, was used to amplify TCRbeta CDR3 regions from genomic DNA. The source study handled its data this way. Within the assay, amplification of reference gene primers was used to estimate how many nucleated cells each sample contained. To quantify the absolute abundance of each unique TCRbeta CDR3 rearrangement, sequence reads were collapsed and filtered. For each sample, productive Simpson clonality was calculated by taking the square root of Simpson's diversity index across productive rearrangements. Drawn from immuneACCESS, this table holds only the in-frame rearrangements with V and J called that TCRdb kept. Clones are partly lost; checked studies trace under half to an unresolved V gene and leave the rest unexplained. V, J and clone size were drawn from that table, and D and trimming were deduced from the DNA. The sample has over 150,000 clones on record, around three quarters of them singletons. The biggest ten clones account for under 2% of the sample.

The receptor was derived from a man of 80 years or more with acute or convalescent COVID-19. Recombination joined TRBV3-1 (or the pseudogene TRBV3-2) with TRBJ1-3; a confident D gene designation cannot be given. The sample comprised peripheral blood. For the CDR3, the sequence is CASSQDRPGNTIYF. The DNA sequence reads TGTGCCAGCAGCCAAGATAGGCCGGGTAACACCATATATTTT.